The following is a T cell receptor beta chain sequence with its context. This record belongs to a study of graft-versus-host responses after intestinal transplantation. Both intraepithelial and lamina propria lymphocytes were released by processing graft tissue. The length of the CDR3 is 16 residues. Germline CDR1 reads MNHEY; CDR2 reads SVGAGI. V was shortened by 0 bases and J by 4 bases, with 14 bases between the two germline ends. Method: immunoSEQ multiplex PCR; TCRdb's copy keeps in-frame clones and lacks some. The sample lists more than 12,000 clones, under 70% seen once, with 20% to 30% in the top ten.

This chain links TRBV6-5 with TRBJ2-3; D may match TRBD1 or TRBD2 (5 bases each). The origin of this receptor is a human patient who received an intestinal transplant, so some T cells may come from the graft donor. Sequenced material: ileum tissue, taken 700 to 800 days after intestinal transplantation. The CDR3: CASSYSIRGPPDTQYF. CDR3 coding DNA: TGTGCCAGCAGTTACTCGATTCGGGGCCCCCCAGATACGCAGTATTTT.